This TCR beta chain appears in the sequencing data of a study of technical replicates of blood from a handful of donors. The V and J ends lost 0 bases and 3 bases respectively, with 25 bases between them. This CDR3 has 19 amino acids. Germline CDR1 is SGDLS and CDR2 is YYNGEE. Libraries were prepared by immunoSEQ multiplex PCR; TCRdb keeps only in-frame clonotypes and omits some of them. The sample lists about 53,000 clones; about 82% were seen once. This TCR was recovered from a human donor in good health. Some clones in this sample may be carry-over from other donors' samples. Sequencing was performed on PBMCs. The chain joins TRBV9 to TRBJ2-7; D might be TRBD2 (6 bases). In DNA form, the CDR3 reads TGTGCCAGCAGCGTAGTCACCCCGGGGGTCAGGCTTACAAGCTACGAGCAGTACTTC. This sequence encodes CASSVVTPGVRLTSYEQYF.